Listed here is a single TCR beta chain. This entry is derived from a study of blood T cell repertoires in COVID-19. The germline V gene has CDR1 SGHNT and CDR2 YYREEE (reference sequence). This CDR3 has 15 residues. Trimming cost V 2 bases and J 3 bases, with 11 bases left between them. Data came from immunoSEQ multiplex PCR; TCRdb stores just in-frame clones and leaves some out. The table lists 500,000 to 600,000 clones, roughly nine tenths of them singletons. The sample comprised peripheral blood. This receptor was identified in a woman aged 45-60 years with COVID-19, enrolled during active disease. The chain joins TRBV5-4 to TRBJ2-2; D not certain. The CDR3 region has the DNA TGTGCCAGCAGCTTCAGCCCGGGTTACACCGGGGAGCTGTTTTTT. Protein sequence: CASSFSPGYTGELFF.